This T cell receptor beta chain was identified in a study of cytomegalovirus exposure and HLA in healthy donors (TCRdb year 2017). Regarding the research as a whole: According to an earlier analysis of around 600 of the donors, about 179 million T cells yielded 95 million to 140 million unique TCR beta sequences and about 280 Gb of sequence data. A later genetic analysis took genome-wide SNP genotypes for about three fifths of the 666 donors and used that subset as a discovery cohort. Among over 350 genotyped donors of the cohort, an average of around 240,000 unique TCR beta nucleotide sequences were sequenced per donor, approximately 20% of them non-productive. An early release that covered 500 to 800 HLA-typed donors contained approximately 320 gigabases of sequencing data and 65 million to 100 million unique TCR sequences. Of the approximately 370 genotyped donors, approximately 81% were placed in the genetic ancestry cluster associated with self-reported Caucasian donors. To predict cytomegalovirus infection status, the study combined high-throughput TCR immunosequencing, statistical association of individual TCRs with disease status, and machine learning. The study profiled the T cell repertoires of hundreds of subjects by immunosequencing and related them to cytomegalovirus serostatus. Roughly five DR-DQ haplotypes were handled as single units for association and clustering because linkage in the cohort was strong. An earlier analysis of nearly 600 of the donors applied high-throughput TCR beta sequencing to assess whether each TCR beta V gene segment acted as functional or pseudogenic. The later analysis used no new phenotypic data to find candidate immune exposures, relying instead on TCR beta sequences and their occurrence across donors. The study aimed to test whether cataloging public T cell receptors could reveal signatures of past pathogen exposure. Typing coverage varied by locus: 629-630 donors for A, B, C, DRB1 and DQB1; roughly 520 for DQA1; 606 for DPA1; roughly 470 for DPB1. Alongside the repertoire data, information on donor age, sex, ethnicity and CMV serostatus was compiled. In a later analysis, previously published TCR beta repertoires from 670 or so donors were re-analyzed and high-resolution HLA genotyping was added so that TCR occurrence patterns could be studied. Class I and class II HLA loci were covered by the typing at four-digit resolution. All discovery cohort repertoires had been generated on a single sequencing platform. A separate validation cohort of 100 to 150 different subjects was used in addition to the roughly 670-subject first cohort.

Concerning this clone: Its antigen is still unknown.

The cohort comprised 666 healthy bone marrow donors. At the time of sampling, every cohort member was nominally healthy, though immune exposures that went unrecorded were likely present. The donor tested CMV seropositive and was one of the 289 seropositive cohort members. A peripheral blood sample was provided by each donor, and peripheral blood mononuclear cells were used for TCR beta sequencing. The Qiagen DNeasy Blood Extraction Kit was used to extract genomic DNA from the blood cell samples. Trimming leaves V shorter by 4 bases and J shorter by 1 base, with the junction holding 2 bases beyond the gene matches. Taken from the germline V gene, the CDR1 and CDR2 loops are MNHEY and SVGAGI. The CDR3 starts with the cysteine, ends with the phenylalanine, and has 15 residues. Just the 45-base CDR3 DNA is kept, in frame starting at base 1. The library was produced with the immunoSEQ multiplex PCR assay. A mixture of 60 forward primers for TCR Vbeta segments and 13 reverse primers for TCR Jbeta segments was used in the multiplex PCR. Amplification of the CDR3 region of rearranged TCR beta genes was performed with a multiplex PCR assay on genomic DNA. Amplified TCR beta libraries were sequenced as 87-base-pair reads on the Illumina HiSeq System. Processing in the source paper ran as follows. In a later analysis, approximately 74 million unique TCR beta chains were counted across the 650 to 700 repertoires, and approximately 11 million of these chains were shared by at least two donors. To remove PCR and sequencing errors, raw reads were error-corrected and collapsed into unique sequences using a nearest-neighbor algorithm that merged closely related sequences. To assign V, D and J gene segments, CDR3 sequences were aligned to IMGT reference sequences. For a sequence to be retained, at least a six-nucleotide match to both a V gene segment and a J gene segment was required. Rearrangements were called productive when the CDR3 lacked stop codons and stayed in frame with V and J; all others were non-productive. Following IMGT convention, CDR3 was defined as the stretch from the second conserved V-encoded cysteine to the conserved J-encoded phenylalanine. Sequences without an unambiguous match to a single V gene segment were excluded from the earlier analysis of several hundred of the donors. In an earlier analysis of several hundred of the donors, V segments were called functional above 56.7% productive rearrangements and were called segregating when the between-donor standard deviation exceeded 5%. A statistical classification framework was built to diagnose cytomegalovirus status from the catalog of TCR beta chain sequences. In a later analysis, TCR nucleotide sequences were compared against IMGT/GENE-DB human TR gene sequences so that V and J genes could be assigned. Using the TCRdist pipeline, a later analysis assigned CDR3 sequences along with most-parsimonious VDJ recombination scenarios. A later analysis defined each TCR beta chain by its CDR3 amino acid sequence plus V-gene family, and excluded reads lacking a unique V-gene family. As a way to deal with suspected cross-contamination and a sequencing artifact, a later analysis dropped hundreds of nucleotide sequences that were highly shared and had low generation probability. In a later analysis, a clonal expansion index for each public chain was calculated from normalized within-repertoire ranks of inferred template counts. In a later analysis, generation probabilities were computed using a VDJ recombination model fitted to out-of-frame rearrangements, and the results were checked against IGoR. Hypergeometric tests were used in a later analysis to score TCR-TCR, TCR-HLA and TCR-CMV co-occurrence, with a repertoire-size bias correction applied to the TCR pairs. In a later analysis, false discovery rates were estimated by permuting HLA or CMV assignments 20 times. In a later analysis, co-occurring TCRs were grouped with DBSCAN, and TCRdist sequence similarity was added when clustering was performed within HLA-allele-positive subsets. Repertoires with fewer than 30,000 or more than 120,000 public chains were left out of co-occurrence clustering, as were a few repertoires with anomalous nucleotide sharing. TCRdb provides this immuneACCESS table in a form limited to in-frame rearrangements. Some clones are lacking; in checked studies, under half of them reflect an unresolved V gene, and why the rest are absent is not known. The DNA was the basis for D and trimming; V, J and clone size are from that table. The sample table gives 65,000 to 95,000 clones. The top ten constitute 6.5% to 8.5% of the sample.

What the study reported, not specific to this receptor: Most CMV-associated TCR beta chains appeared to be HLA-restricted in a later analysis, and the HLA associations seemed to be driven largely by CMV exposure. Compared with the roughly 670-donor mean, donors in an Asian-associated ancestry cluster had fewer N-insertions in productive TCRs, according to a later genetic analysis. A few of the identified cytomegalovirus-associated TCR beta chains were confirmed in vitro to be specific for cytomegalovirus antigens. Presence/absence analyses assumed roughly uniform sequencing depth across donors, an assumption that may not hold. It was suggested by the authors that the approach could potentially be generalized to other disease states and immunological phenotypes. A cluster of highly shared sequence variants was judged likely to be a technical artifact of the sequencing pipeline. In the study, 150 to 200 TCR beta chains were listed as associated with cytomegalovirus. The earlier analysis of approximately 590 of the donors excluded roughly 17 rarely observed V segments, including chromosome 9 orphons, because counts were too low. An earlier analysis of approximately 590 of the donors showed that most TCR beta V segments appeared in productive rearrangements either about 90% or about 30% of the time, which broadly matched IMGT annotations. In this cohort, only TCR beta chains were sequenced, and detectable features were limited by the absence of alpha or paired-chain data. A further reported finding was that TCR beta sequences accurately predicted the HLA-A and HLA-B alleles for most subjects in the first cohort. Linkage disequilibrium might explain the correlated functional status among segregating V segments, but an unknown experimental factor could not be excluded. In a later analysis, the rate of TCR association differed among HLA loci, with DRB1 alleles having the most associated TCRs and HLA-C alleles having the fewest. Because some donors lacked HLA typing at each locus, the association tests relied only on the typed subset. When HLA alleles, especially DR and DQ, strongly co-occurred, attributing TCR associations to individual alleles was difficult. In a later analysis, HLA-associated TCR beta chains showed more clonal expansion and lower generation probabilities than non-associated chains that were equally common. Some IMGT-functional V segments, including TRBV6-2 and TRBV6-3, could not be distinguished by the 87-base-pair reads and were therefore excluded. A later analysis reported that several top co-occurrence clusters appeared linked to parvovirus B19, influenza, CMV and Epstein-Barr virus. The only immune exposure information available for the cohort was CMV serostatus. In a later analysis, around 17,000 TCR beta sequences were associated with specific HLA alleles at a false discovery rate of 0.05. While some public TCRs were present in many individuals, most TCR sequences turned up only very rarely across donors. The classifier was reported to diagnose cytomegalovirus status with high specificity and sensitivity in both the original and validation cohorts. V-gene and J-gene trimming of TCR beta chains was associated with a missense DCLRE1C variant in a later genetic analysis, and the association was replicated in an independent cohort.

The receptor chain draws on TRBV6-5 and TRBJ1-5; the central 9 bases match TRBD1. The sequence derives from a female donor in good health and CMV-seropositive. Sequencing was carried out using PBMCs. The nucleotides are TGTGCCAGCAGTTCTACAGGGGGCAGCAATCAGCCCCAGCATTTT. Its protein reads: CASSSTGGSNQPQHF.